These 29 T cell receptor beta chains originate from one sample sequenced in a study of shared T cell receptors in the human thymus. TCRdb's copy holds only in-frame clones and misses some; the assay was immunoSEQ multiplex PCR. The sample has 550,000 to 800,000 clones, 80% to 90% seen once. This same sample was also taken into another study, of human thymus T cells.

The specimen was thymocytes. The origin of the receptors is a girl in the first two years of life with a congenital heart defect.

The chain recombines TRBV4-1 with TRBJ1-1; the D is unclear. V was trimmed by 1 base and J by 0 bases, leaving 18 bases between them. This CDR3 has 18 residues. Germline V gene lookup returns CDR1 MGHRA and CDR2 YSYEKL. This CDR3 is CASSQGAHPEIVNTEAFF. As DNA, the CDR3 is TGCGCCAGCAGCCAAGGGGCCCATCCGGAAATAGTGAACACTGAAGCTTTCTTT.

The V and J genes are TRBV5-6 and TRBJ2-2; 10 bases agree with TRBD2. V lost 2 bases to trimming and J lost 4 bases; unmatched junction nucleotides: 5. Germline values: CDR1 SGHDT, CDR2 YYEEEE. The CDR3 has 16 amino acids. CDR3: CASSLRAGGPTGELFF. In DNA form, the CDR3 reads TGTGCCAGCAGCTTACGAGCGGGGGGGCCCACCGGGGAGCTGTTTTTT.

V is TRBV5-1 and J is TRBJ2-3; D possibly corresponds to TRBD2 (7 bases). The CDR3 is made up of 16 amino acids. Germline CDR1 is SGHRS and CDR2 is YFSETQ. Trimming shortened V by 1 base and J by 5 bases, and 17 bases separated the two germline ends. CDR3 DNA: TGCGCCAGCAGCTTGCTACCGGGGGGCCTCCGAGATACGCAGTATTTT. This codes for CASSLLPGGLRDTQYF.

V usage is TRBV4-1 and J usage is TRBJ1-4, with D possibly TRBD1 on 5 matching bases. Germline CDR1 reads MGHRA; CDR2 reads YSYEKL. With 2 bases removed from V and 8 bases from J, the gap between germline ends came to 33 bases. CDR3 size: 21 residues. Here the CDR3 DNA reads TGCGCCAGCAGCCAACTCAGCTGGGTCTTGCGAATCCAGGGTAATAGGGAAAAACTGTTTTTT. Amino acid sequence: CASSQLSWVLRIQGNREKLFF.

For the CDR3, the DNA is TGTGCCAGCAGGCGGACAGTCGGACTAGGGAGTGAAGCTTTCTTT. Protein: CASRRTVGLGSEAFF. This chain uses TRBV6-6 with TRBJ1-1; weak D call: TRBD1 (6 bases). This CDR3 spans 15 amino acids. Trimming shortened V by 6 bases and J by 7 bases, and 21 bases separated the two germline ends. CDR1 and CDR2 from the germline V gene are MNHNY and SVGAGI (reference sequence).

The rearrangement uses TRBV5-1 and TRBJ1-3; 7 bases are shared with TRBD1. CDR3 length: 21 residues. V lost 1 base to trimming and J lost 0 bases; unmatched junction nucleotides: 19. The germline V gene encodes CDR1 SGHRS and CDR2 YFSETQ. CDR3 region: CASSLLRDGQDPKSSGNTIYF. The CDR3, as DNA: TGCGCCAGCAGCTTGCTTAGAGATGGACAGGACCCTAAGAGCTCTGGAAACACCATATATTTT.

The rearrangement joins TRBV5-8 to TRBJ1-2, with a possible D match to TRBD1 (6 bases). The germline V and J ends were trimmed by 3 bases and 8 bases, with 17 bases remaining between them. The CDR3 has 14 amino acids. Germline CDR1 SGHTS, CDR2 YDEGEE. DNA of the CDR3: TGTGCCAGCAGCTGGGTCAGGGGCTCAGGGGGCTACACCTTC. Translation: CASSWVRGSGGYTF.

The chain has TRBV18 and TRBJ2-2, with D possibly matching TRBD1 (6 bases). Germline V lookup: CDR1 KGHSH, CDR2 LQKENI. The CDR3 has 14 residues. V shed 6 bases and J shed 1 base, with 9 bases lying between them. The CDR3 loop reads CASSSDRNTGELFF. CDR3 DNA: TGTGCCAGCTCTTCGGACAGGAACACCGGGGAGCTGTTTTTT.

The chain uses TRBV5-6 and TRBJ1-5, with TRBD1 matching 8 bases. This CDR3 region has 15 residues. Germline loops: CDR1 SGHDT, CDR2 YYEEEE. Trimming at V came to 2 bases and at J to 7 bases, leaving 8 bases not matched to a gene. CDR3 residues: CASSFGTGNIQPQHF. The CDR3 nucleotides are TGTGCCAGCAGCTTCGGGACAGGTAATATCCAGCCCCAGCATTTT.

The genes are TRBV6-1 and TRBJ1-5, with unresolved D. The CDR3 consists of 13 residues. Germline-derived CDR1 and CDR2 are MNHNS and SASEGT. Trimming removed 6 bases at V and 7 bases at J, with 13 bases between. CDR3 sequence reads: CASRLGEPQPQHF. The CDR3 DNA follows: TGTGCCAGCAGGCTAGGAGAACCCCAGCCCCAGCATTTT.

The chain uses TRBV6-5 and TRBJ2-1; 7 bases are shared with TRBD1. The CDR3 spans 15 residues. The germline V gene encodes CDR1 MNHEY and CDR2 SVGAGI. J lost 1 base, V lost 2 bases, and 2 bases had no gene match. The CDR3 loop is CASSYAGGSYNEQFF. In DNA, the CDR3 is TGTGCCAGCAGTTACGCAGGGGGATCCTACAATGAGCAGTTCTTC.

The gene calls are TRBV14 and TRBJ1-1, with D possibly being TRBD1 (6 bases). The CDR3 runs 19 residues. The V gene's germline CDR1 is SGHDN and CDR2 FVKESK. Trimming removed 4 bases at V and 0 bases at J, with 24 bases between. The CDR3 nucleotides are TGTGCCAGCAGCCTCTTCCCGACAGGAAGGGTGGACATGAACACTGAAGCTTTCTTT. This encodes CASSLFPTGRVDMNTEAFF. Full variable domain (remainder filled in from reference TRBV14 and TRBJ1-1): EAGVTQFPSHSVIEKGQTVTLRCDPISGHDNLYWYRRVMGKEIKFLLHFVKESKQDESGMPNNRFLAERTGGTYSTLKVQPAELEDSGVYFCASSLFPTGRVDMNTEAFFGQGTRLTVV.

The rearrangement uses TRBV29-1 and TRBJ2-3; TRBD2 agrees at 9 bases. This CDR3 region has 15 residues. V shed 6 bases, J shed 5 bases, and the junction held 12 bases outside the gene matches. In germline, CDR1 is SQVTM, CDR2 ANQGSEA. Here the CDR3 reads CSVGIGTSWKDTQYF. The CDR3 region has the DNA TGCAGCGTGGGAATCGGGACTAGCTGGAAAGATACGCAGTATTTT.

The V and J genes are TRBV5-4 and TRBJ1-6, with 10 bases matching TRBD1. Losses at the gene ends were 4 bases for V and 7 bases for J; bases not matched to a gene: 5. The CDR3 length is 15 residues. In germline, CDR1 is SGHNT, CDR2 YYREEE (reference sequence). CDR3 residues: CASSKGQGLNSPLHF. As DNA, the CDR3 is TGTGCCAGCAGCAAGGGACAGGGGCTGAATTCACCCCTCCACTTT. Full variable domain (remainder filled in from reference TRBV5-4 and TRBJ1-6): ETGVTQSPTHLIKTRGQQVTLRCSSQSGHNTVSWYQQALGQGPQFIFQYYREEENGRGNFPPRFSGLQFPNYSSELNVNALELDDSALYLCASSKGQGLNSPLHFGNGTRLTVT.

The V call is TRBV25-1, the J call TRBJ2-5, with TRBD1 matching over 10 bases. Germline V CDR1 and CDR2: MGHDK, SYGVNS. Trimming at V came to 3 bases and at J to 3 bases, leaving 13 bases not matched to a gene. This CDR3 is 18 amino acids long. CDR3 DNA: TGTGCCAGCAGTGACCAGACAGGGGGCAATGATTTCGAAGAGACCCAGTACTTC. This gives the protein CASSDQTGGNDFEETQYF. Filled out from reference TRBV25-1 and TRBJ2-5, the complete variable domain reads EADIYQTPRYLVIGTGKKITLECSQTMGHDKMYWYQQDPGMELHLIHYSYGVNSTEKGDLSSESTVSRIRTEHFPLTLESARPSHTSQYLCASSDQTGGNDFEETQYFGPGTRLLVL.

The gene calls are TRBV14 and TRBJ2-3; 14 bases align to TRBD2. This CDR3 has 16 residues. Germline V lookup: CDR1 SGHDN, CDR2 FVKESK. V lost 5 bases to trimming and J lost 6 bases; unmatched junction nucleotides: 7. This CDR3 reads CASSKGLAGEMDTQYF. As DNA, the CDR3 is TGTGCCAGCAGCAAGGGACTAGCGGGGGAAATGGATACGCAGTATTTT.

A word on this clone: This sample includes further DNA sequences coding for the same CDR3. J is TRBJ2-1 and V is TRBV18, with D possibly TRBD1 on 6 matching bases. This CDR3 is built from 14 residues. Germline V CDR1 and CDR2: KGHSH, LQKENI. Trimming shortened V by 2 bases and J by 3 bases, and 8 bases separated the two germline ends. CDR3 sequence (DNA): TGTGCCAGCTCACCAGACAGGAGCTACAATGAGCAGTTCTTC. It translates to CASSPDRSYNEQFF.

This chain links TRBV27 with TRBJ1-1, with 9 positions matching TRBD1. Looked up from germline, CDR1 is MNHEY and CDR2 is SMNVEV (reference sequence). The CDR3 is 17 residues long. V dropped 3 bases and J dropped 3; count of bases not matched to a gene: 11. The CDR3 nucleotides are TGTGCCAGCAGTTTCAACCAGGGACAGGGTGGGGACACTGAAGCTTTCTTT. It specifies CASSFNQGQGGDTEAFF.

The rearrangement links TRBV5-8 to TRBJ2-6; 7 bases fit TRBD1. The J segment lost 0 bases and the V segment lost 5 bases, leaving 14 bases of the junction unmatched. The CDR3 consists of 19 residues. Germline V lookup: CDR1 SGHTS, CDR2 YDEGEE. The CDR3 is CASSFKPGQLSSGANVLTF. Here the CDR3 DNA reads TGTGCCAGCAGTTTCAAGCCGGGACAGTTAAGCTCTGGGGCCAACGTCCTGACTTTC.

This chain uses TRBV14 with TRBJ2-7, with D unresolved. CDR3 length: 16 residues. Deletions cut 3 bases from V and 0 bases from J, with 15 bases between. Germline V gene data show CDR1 as SGHDN and CDR2 as FVKESK. This chain's CDR3 is CASSQLSLLPSYEQYF. The CDR3 nucleotides are TGTGCCAGCAGCCAGCTCAGTCTCCTTCCCTCCTACGAGCAGTACTTC.

This chain links TRBV29-1 with TRBJ2-3, with 7 bases identical to TRBD2. Losses at the gene ends were 3 bases for V and 0 bases for J; bases not matched to a gene: 6. CDR3 length: 15 amino acids. Germline lookup yields CDR1 SQVTM and CDR2 ANQGSEA. CDR3 sequence (DNA): TGCAGCGTTGAGGGAGGGACTCAAAGCACAGATACGCAGTATTTT. Its protein product is CSVEGGTQSTDTQYF.

The chain uses TRBV19 and TRBJ1-4; D call uncertain. Per germline, CDR1 LNHDA and CDR2 SQIVND (reference sequence). V was clipped by 10 bases and J by 0 bases, with 27 bases between them. The CDR3 is 19 residues long. Written as DNA, the CDR3 is TGTGCCACCGAACGGAGTGCCGCTAAAACCCTTGCAACTAATGAAAAACTGTTTTTT. Its translation is CATERSAAKTLATNEKLFF.

The chain has TRBV14 and TRBJ1-1, with 10 positions matching TRBD1. From germline, CDR1 is SGHDN and CDR2 FVKESK. V was clipped by 4 bases and J by 10 bases; unmatched bases: 6. The CDR3 extends over 13 amino acids. CDR3 amino acids: CASSPGQGLGAFF. CDR3 DNA sequence: TGTGCCAGCAGCCCGGGACAGGGGCTAGGAGCTTTCTTT.

This clone was recorded only once. The CDR3 region has the DNA TGCGCCAGCCGCCAGGGTCCGCCTGAAAAACTGTTTTTT. Amino acid sequence: CASRQGPPEKLFF. The chain employs TRBV5-1 and TRBJ1-4; D might be TRBD1 (5 bases). CDR3 length equals 13 residues. The V and J ends lost 7 bases and 7 bases respectively, with 14 bases between them. The germline gives CDR1 SGHRS, CDR2 YFSETQ.

V usage is TRBV7-9 and J usage is TRBJ1-1; D is unclear. The CDR3 runs 17 residues. V was pared by 2 bases and J by 11 bases, with 27 bases between. Germline CDR1 reads SEHNR; CDR2 reads FQNEAQ (reference sequence). The CDR3 spells CASSLLLCVNSGLLAFF. CDR3 coding DNA: TGTGCCAGCAGCTTACTTCTATGTGTGAACAGCGGTCTGTTGGCTTTCTTT.

The chain joins TRBV7-2 to TRBJ2-5; D perhaps matches TRBD1 (6 bases). The J call may be in error: the DNA end matches TRBJ2-7 better. The germline V gene encodes CDR1 SGHTA and CDR2 FQGNSA. The CDR3 contains 17 residues. CDR3 DNA: TGTGCCAGCAGCTTAGCGCCTACACCGGACAGCCCCTACGAGCAGTACTTC. It yields the protein CASSLAPTPDSPYEQYF.

The chain uses TRBV5-6 and TRBJ1-2, with a tentative D call TRBD1 (6 bases). Trimming cost V 2 bases and J 3 bases, with 14 bases left between them. This CDR3 is 15 amino acids long. Germline CDR1 is SGHDT and CDR2 is YYEEEE. Here the CDR3 reads CASSLIRDTHYGYTF. The CDR3, as DNA: TGTGCCAGCAGCTTAATAAGGGACACTCACTATGGCTACACCTTC.

The V and J genes are TRBV14 and TRBJ1-3; unclear D gene. This CDR3 has 19 amino acids. V lost 1 base and J lost 6, with 25 bases in between. Germline assignment: CDR1 SGHDN and CDR2 FVKESK. CDR3: CASSQGGIRTYALENTIYF. CDR3 DNA: TGTGCCAGCAGCCAAGGGGGTATAAGGACTTATGCTCTGGAAAACACCATATATTTT. The full variable domain, in which reference TRBV14 and TRBJ1-3 provide the parts outside the CDR3, is EAGVTQFPSHSVIEKGQTVTLRCDPISGHDNLYWYRRVMGKEIKFLLHFVKESKQDESGMPNNRFLAERTGGTYSTLKVQPAELEDSGVYFCASSQGGIRTYALENTIYFGEGSWLTVV.

CDR3 sequence: CASSEAPLSLLEQYF. CDR3 bases: TGTGCCAGCAGTGAAGCCCCTCTTAGCCTCCTGGAGCAGTACTTC. This chain joins TRBV6-1 and TRBJ2-7, with D unresolved. Germline V gene data show CDR1 as MNHNS and CDR2 as SASEGT. With 0 bases removed from V and 7 bases from J, the gap between germline ends came to 16 bases. This CDR3 is 15 amino acids long.